The present entry profiles one T cell receptor (beta chain) with its context. Which antigen it targets is not known. Qualities for individual bases were not recorded, and no much larger clone is one base off. The data derive from a study of neoadjuvant anti-PD-1 for oral cavity cancer listed by TCRdb under 2021. About the study as a whole: Patients mostly received three to four biweekly doses of nivolumab at 3 mg/kg before curative-intent surgical resection. A fourth nivolumab dose was given around day 43 to patients without progression, and definitive surgical resection was performed in those patients on days 50-56. Under RECIST 1.1, a patient counted as a responder if showing complete response, partial response or stable disease, and as a non-responder if showing progression. The parent correlative cohort included about a dozen patients, with an approximately 30% response rate. General findings and caveats noted by the study authors: After neoadjuvant nivolumab, significantly higher T cell clonality (Gini index) was found within PBMCs in non-responders than in responders. TCR analyses included only a few patients per response group, and the authors called for larger cohorts for validation. Higher pretreatment blood Treg/Th17 ratios correlated with higher pretreatment blood TCRbeta clonality and lower post-treatment tumor TCRbeta clonality.

The time point label corresponds to: before neoadjuvant nivolumab. The patients had newly diagnosed stage II-IVA oral cavity squamous cell carcinoma and had not received any prior systemic or radiation treatment. The cohort consisted of patients with HPV-negative, locally advanced oral cavity squamous cell carcinoma. Peripheral blood mononuclear cells were analyzed directly, without maintenance or expansion in culture. The samples were obtained from a longitudinal correlative study of a single-arm phase II trial testing neoadjuvant nivolumab in oral cavity squamous cell carcinoma. Subject-matched pre- and post-treatment PBMCs and tumors from three responders and three non-responders underwent genomic DNA-based TCRbeta sequencing. Peripheral blood mononuclear cells were collected once before nivolumab treatment and again after treatment, at the time of surgery. The Maxwell RSC DNA from Cells kit was used to extract genomic DNA from PBMCs.

V sheds 3 bases and J sheds 3 bases, leaving 9 bases between their ends. The CDR3 starts with the cysteine, ends with the phenylalanine, and has 13 residues. Only the CDR3 DNA stays, 39 bases, in frame from base 1. CDR1 and CDR2 are drawn from the germline V gene (reference sequence): SGHNT, YYREEE. For deep sequencing, each PBMC sample was run in six replicates, with libraries mostly built from about 500 ng of input genomic DNA. The immunoSEQ hsTCRbeta kit was used to prepare TCRbeta libraries, following the manufacturer's instructions. The completed libraries were mixed into a single pool at 3 nM, then sequenced with an Illumina NovaSeq 6000 S4 flow cell. The paper's processing steps were these. The immunoSEQ Analyzer handled quality control and preprocessing of the raw data. The analysis was limited to productive rearrangements, and each clonotype was defined by a unique CDR3 amino acid sequence. Repertoire clonality was estimated as the Gini-Simpson index, which was calculated using the R package tcR. Student's t test was used to compare Gini indices, while Pearson correlation assessed associations with tumor size change. TCRdb provides this immuneACCESS table in a form limited to in-frame rearrangements. Some clones are lacking; in checked studies, under half of them reflect an unresolved V gene, and why the rest are absent is not known. The V and J calls and the clone size are those of that table, but D and trimming were determined from the DNA. The sample data list about 14,000 clones, and 60% to 75% of these were observed just once. The ten largest clones capture around 3% of the sample.

The sample consisted of PBMCs, taken before nivolumab (anti-PD-1) treatment. Recombination joined TRBV5-4 with TRBJ1-1; TRBD1 is possibly the D segment (6 matching bases). This sequence was found in a person aged 35-79 years with oral cavity squamous cell carcinoma. Read as DNA, the sequence is TGTGCCAGCAGCTCCGGGGGGCACACTGAAGCTTTCTTT. This is translated as CASSSGGHTEAFF.